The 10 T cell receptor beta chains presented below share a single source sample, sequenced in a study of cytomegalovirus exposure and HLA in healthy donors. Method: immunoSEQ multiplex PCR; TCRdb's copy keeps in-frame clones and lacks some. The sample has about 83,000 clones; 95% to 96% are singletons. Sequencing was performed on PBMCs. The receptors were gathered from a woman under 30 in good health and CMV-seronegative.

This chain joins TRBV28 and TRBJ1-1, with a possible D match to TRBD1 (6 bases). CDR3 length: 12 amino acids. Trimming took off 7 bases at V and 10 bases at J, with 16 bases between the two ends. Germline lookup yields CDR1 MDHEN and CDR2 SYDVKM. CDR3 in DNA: TGTGCCAGCACTGACAGGCAACGGAGAGCTTTCTTT. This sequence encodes CASTDRQRRAFF. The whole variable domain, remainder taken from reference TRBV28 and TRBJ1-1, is DVKVTQSSRYLVKRTGEKVFLECVQDMDHENMFWYRQDPGLGLRLIYFSYDVKMKEKGDIPEGYSVSREKKERFSLILESASTNQTSMYLCASTDRQRRAFFGQGTRLTVV.

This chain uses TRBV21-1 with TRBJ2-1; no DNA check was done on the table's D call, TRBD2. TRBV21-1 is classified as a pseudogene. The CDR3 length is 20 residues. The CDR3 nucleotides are TGTGCCAGCAGCAAACGAAAAAGGGGTGGGCGGGGTCGCTCCTACAATGAGCAGTTCTTC. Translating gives CASSKRKRGGRGRSYNEQFF.

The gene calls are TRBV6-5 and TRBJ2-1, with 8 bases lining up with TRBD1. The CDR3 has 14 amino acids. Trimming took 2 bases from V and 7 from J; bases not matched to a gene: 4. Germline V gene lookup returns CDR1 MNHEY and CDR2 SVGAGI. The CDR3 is CASSYRQGLNEQFF. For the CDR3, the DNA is TGTGCCAGCAGTTACCGACAGGGGTTAAATGAGCAGTTCTTC.

CDR3 sequence reads: CASSPGQGERLGANVLTF. CDR3 DNA: TGTGCCAGCAGTCCGGGACAGGGCGAACGTCTCGGGGCCAACGTCCTGACTTTC. The chain uses TRBV7-4 and TRBJ2-6, with 9 bases fitting TRBD1. Germline lookup yields CDR1 SGHVT and CDR2 SQSDAQ. V dropped 6 bases and J dropped 4; count of bases not matched to a gene: 13. The CDR3 is 18 amino acids.

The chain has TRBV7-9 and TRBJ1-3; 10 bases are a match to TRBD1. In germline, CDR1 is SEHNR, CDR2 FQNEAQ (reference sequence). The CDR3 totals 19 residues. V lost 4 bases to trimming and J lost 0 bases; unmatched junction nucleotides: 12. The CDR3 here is CASSSAGTGDLFSGNTIYF. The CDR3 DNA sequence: TGTGCCAGCAGCTCAGCCGGGACAGGGGACCTGTTCTCTGGAAACACCATATATTTT.

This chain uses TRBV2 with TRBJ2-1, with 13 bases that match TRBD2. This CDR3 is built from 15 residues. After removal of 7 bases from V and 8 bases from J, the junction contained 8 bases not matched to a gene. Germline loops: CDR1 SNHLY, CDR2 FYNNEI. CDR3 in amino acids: CASTPGLAGVDEQFF. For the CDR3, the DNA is TGTGCCAGCACCCCAGGACTAGCGGGAGTAGATGAGCAGTTCTTC.

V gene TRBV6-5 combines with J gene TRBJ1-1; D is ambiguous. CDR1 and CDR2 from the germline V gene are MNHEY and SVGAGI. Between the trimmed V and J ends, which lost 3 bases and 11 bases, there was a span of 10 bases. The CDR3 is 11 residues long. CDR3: CASSYRGDAFF. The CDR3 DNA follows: TGTGCCAGCAGTTATAGAGGTGACGCTTTCTTT.

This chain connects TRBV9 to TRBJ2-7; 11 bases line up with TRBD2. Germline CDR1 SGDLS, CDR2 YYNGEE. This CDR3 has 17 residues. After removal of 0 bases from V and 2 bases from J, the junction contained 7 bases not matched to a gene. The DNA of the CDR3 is TGTGCCAGCAGCGTAGAGGGACTAGCGGTATACCCCTACGAGCAGTACTTC. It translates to CASSVEGLAVYPYEQYF.

The CDR3 here is CASRAPTYEQYF. CDR3 DNA sequence: TGCGCCAGCAGGGCCCCAACCTACGAGCAGTACTTC. This sequence joins TRBV5-1 and TRBJ2-7; D is unresolved. The CDR3 covers 12 residues. The germline V gene has CDR1 SGHRS and CDR2 YFSETQ. V dropped 5 bases and J dropped 2 bases, with 8 bases sitting between them.

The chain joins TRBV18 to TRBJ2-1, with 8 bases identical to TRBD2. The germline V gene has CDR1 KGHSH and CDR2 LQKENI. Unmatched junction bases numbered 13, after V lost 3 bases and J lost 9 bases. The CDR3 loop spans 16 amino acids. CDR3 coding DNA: TGTGCCAGCTCACCTCCGGGACTAGTTCCCGTCAGTGAGCAGTTCTTC. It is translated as CASSPPGLVPVSEQFF.